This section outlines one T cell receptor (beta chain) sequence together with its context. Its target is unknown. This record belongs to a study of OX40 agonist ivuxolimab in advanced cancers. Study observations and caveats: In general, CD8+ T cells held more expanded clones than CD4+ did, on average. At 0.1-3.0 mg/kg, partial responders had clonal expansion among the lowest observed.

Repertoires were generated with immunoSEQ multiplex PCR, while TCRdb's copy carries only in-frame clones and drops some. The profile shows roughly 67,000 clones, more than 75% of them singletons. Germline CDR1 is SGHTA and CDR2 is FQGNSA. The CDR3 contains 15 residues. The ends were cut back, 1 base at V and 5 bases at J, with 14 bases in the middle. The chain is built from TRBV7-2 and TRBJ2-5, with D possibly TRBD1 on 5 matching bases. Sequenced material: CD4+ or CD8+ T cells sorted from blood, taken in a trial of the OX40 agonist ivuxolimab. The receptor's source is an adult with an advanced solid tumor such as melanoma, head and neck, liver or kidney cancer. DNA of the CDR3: TGTGCCAGCAGCTTAGGGGGCGCGGTGGAGGAGACCCAGTACTTC. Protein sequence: CASSLGGAVEETQYF.